The rows below give T cell receptor beta chains drawn from one sample of a study of CD8 T cells in ankylosing spondylitis. TCRdb redid the calling of the 5' RACE reads with MiXCR, one entry per CDR3 protein. The sample consists of 200,000 to 250,000 distinct CDR3 sequences, around 18% of them appearing once. The sample taken for sequencing was blood, either unsorted or a sorted T cell fraction (not recorded which). The receptor source for this set is a male donor with ankylosing spondylitis. Each CDR3 is given with its conserved first and last residue. The D gene is left open where the match is weak. Clone size, where shown, is once, few, many, or a class for clones that have expanded.

>-|TRBJ2-3|-|TRBV12-3/TRBV12-4
TGTGCCAGCAGTTTTTCGGGTACCACAGATACGCAGTATTTT
CASSFSGTTDTQYF
>-|TRBJ2-7|few|TRBV27
TGTGCCAGCAGCCCAGGGCGTGGGTACGAGCAGTACTTC
CASSPGRGYEQYF
>-|TRBJ2-7|few|TRBV4-2
TGTGCCAGCAGCCAAAGCTTAGGTGCCTACGAGCAGTACTTC
CASSQSLGAYEQYF
>-|TRBJ2-7|few|TRBV7-8
TGTGCCAGCAGCCCGGCGGACACCTCCTACGAGCAGTACTTC
CASSPADTSYEQYF
>TRBD2|TRBJ2-2|many|TRBV27
TGTGCCAGCAGTCCACTAGCGGGGACGAACACCGGGGAGCTGTTTTTT
CASSPLAGTNTGELFF
>TRBD2|TRBJ2-3|few|TRBV7-6
TGTGCCAGCAGCCCGACCGGACTAGCGGGAGTGGATACGCAGTATTTT
CASSPTGLAGVDTQYF
>-|TRBJ1-1|-|TRBV12-5
TGTGCTAGTGGTTACGGGTCCGCAGGCACTGAAGCTTTCTTT
CASGYGSAGTEAFF
>-|TRBJ2-5|once|TRBV6-1
TGTGCCAGCAGTCCCCACTATTCGGAGACCCAGTACTTC
CASSPHYSETQYF
>TRBD1|TRBJ2-5|few|TRBV12-3/TRBV12-4
TGTGCCAGCAGTTTGGGACAGGCTATACAAGAGACCCAGTACTTC
CASSLGQAIQETQYF
>-|TRBJ1-1|few|TRBV11-2
TGTGACAGCAGCCCCCTGACGGGCCTGAACACTGAAGCTTTCTTT
CDSSPLTGLNTEAFF
>-|TRBJ1-2|few|TRBV4-3
TGCGCCAGCAGCCAAGATCGTACGGGAAACTATGGCTACACCTTC
CASSQDRTGNYGYTF
>TRBD1|TRBJ1-1|many|TRBV12-3/TRBV12-4
TGTGCCAGCAGTTCGTGGACAGGAAGGGCTGAAGCTTTCTTT
CASSSWTGRAEAFF
>-|TRBJ1-4|few|TRBV7-9
TGTGCCAGCACGAGGCTTGGGGATGAAAAACTGTTTTTT
CASTRLGDEKLFF
>-|TRBJ1-3|few|TRBV10-3
TGTGCCATCAGCGGGTCAGGACCTGGAAACACCATATATTTT
CAISGSGPGNTIYF
>-|TRBJ2-1|many|TRBV5-6
TGTGCCAGCAGCGTCAGCCAGGGATATGAGCAGTTCTTC
CASSVSQGYEQFF
>-|TRBJ1-2|-|TRBV28
-
CASSVGTGSNF
>TRBD1|TRBJ1-4|-|TRBV4-3
TGCGCCAGCAGCCCGTACAGGGGGACTAATGAAAAACTGTTTTTT
CASSPYRGTNEKLFF
>-|TRBJ2-7|once|TRBV2
TGTGCCAGCAGTGAATGGGTTTACGAGCAGTACTTC
CASSEWVYEQYF
>-|TRBJ1-2|-|TRBV2
TGTGCCAGAGATGACCCCTCCATCGGGGGCTACACCTTC
CARDDPSIGGYTF
>-|TRBJ2-3|-|TRBV14
TGTGCCAGCAGCCAAGTTGGTTCTAGCACAGATACGCAGTATTTT
CASSQVGSSTDTQYF
>-|TRBJ1-1|few|TRBV5-1
TGCGCCAGCAGCCCGGGAGACAGTCCTGAAGCTTTCTTT
CASSPGDSPEAFF
>TRBD2|TRBJ2-5|few|TRBV12-3/TRBV12-4
TGTGCCAGCAGTAAATCCGGGACTAGCTTTATCTCAGAGACCCAGTACTTC
CASSKSGTSFISETQYF
>-|TRBJ2-1|-|TRBV11-2
TGTGCCAGCAGCTTCCAACAGGGTTCCTACAATGAGCAGTTCTTC
CASSFQQGSYNEQFF
>TRBD1|TRBJ2-5|many|TRBV12-3/TRBV12-4
TGTGCCAGCAGTCCGGGACAGAGCCTTTTTTCTCAAGAGACCCAGTACTTC
CASSPGQSLFSQETQYF
>TRBD2|TRBJ2-7|-|TRBV12-3/TRBV12-4
TGTGCCAGCACCTCGGGACTAGCGGGTCCCGAGCAGTACTTC
CASTSGLAGPEQYF
>-|TRBJ2-3|-|TRBV29-1
TGCAGCGTTGGGAGGGCGGATACGCAGTATTTT
CSVGRADTQYF
>TRBD1|TRBJ2-7|-|TRBV6-2/TRBV6-3
TGTGCCAGCAGAAAACTGACAGGGTATAGCTCCTACGAGCAGTACTTC
CASRKLTGYSSYEQYF
>TRBD1|TRBJ2-3|-|TRBV29-1
TGCAGTGTTCAGGGGGAGCGGTACCCGGTCCTCCCTAGCACAGATACGCAGTATTTT
CSVQGERYPVLPSTDTQYF
>-|TRBJ2-1|few|TRBV5-6
TGTGCCAGCAGCTTGTCCCCCAGGGTGCAGTTCTTC
CASSLSPRVQFF
>-|TRBJ2-3|-|TRBV28
TGTGCCAGCAGTTTATTCCCTAGCGGCACAGATACGCAGTATTTT
CASSLFPSGTDTQYF
>TRBD2|TRBJ2-1|-|TRBV9
TGTGCCAGCAGCGTGGAGACTAGCGCCTACAATGAGCAGTTCTTC
CASSVETSAYNEQFF
>-|TRBJ2-1|few|TRBV7-9
TGTGCCAGCCGACAGGCGCCCCTCGGTGAGCAGTTCTTC
CASRQAPLGEQFF
>-|TRBJ1-2|-|TRBV4-1
TGCGCCAGCAGCCAAGATTCGGGGGCATCAAATGGCTACACCTTC
CASSQDSGASNGYTF
>-|TRBJ1-5|few|TRBV27
TGTGCCAGCAGTTTTTTGGGCTCAAATCAGCCCCAGCATTTT
CASSFLGSNQPQHF
>TRBD1|TRBJ1-2|-|TRBV5-6
TGTGCCAGCAGCCCCGGGACAGGGAACAGTGATGGCTACACCTTC
CASSPGTGNSDGYTF
>-|TRBJ2-3|-|TRBV28
TGTGCCAGCAGTTTAGCCAGGGGTGAAACAGATACGCAGTATTTT
CASSLARGETDTQYF
>-|TRBJ2-5|few|TRBV4-1
TGCGCCAGCAGCCAAGCACCGGGACTGCCAGAGACCCAGTACTTC
CASSQAPGLPETQYF
>-|TRBJ2-1|-|TRBV27
TGTGCCAGCAGTAACTCTAGGGACGAGCAGTTCTTC
CASSNSRDEQFF
>TRBD2|TRBJ2-1|-|TRBV27
TGTGCCAGCAGTTACATTAGACTAGCGCCCTACAATGAGCAGTTCTTC
CASSYIRLAPYNEQFF
>TRBD1|TRBJ1-6|-|TRBV2
TGTGCCAGCTCCGACAGGGAACTCTATAATTCACCCCTCCACTTT
CASSDRELYNSPLHF
>-|TRBJ2-1|few|TRBV27
TGTGCCAGCAGCCCAGGGACTCCGACGGATGAGCAGTTCTTC
CASSPGTPTDEQFF
>TRBD1|TRBJ2-7|few|TRBV6-1
TGTGCCAGCACGAGGACAGGGGGAACCTACGAGCAGTACTTC
CASTRTGGTYEQYF
>-|TRBJ2-5|-|TRBV5-1
TGCGCCAGCAGCTTACGCAGGGGAGACCAAGAGACCCAGTACTTC
CASSLRRGDQETQYF
>TRBD2|TRBJ2-1|few|TRBV11-3
TGTGCCAGCAGCTATAGACTAGCGGGAGAGAGAGATGAGCAGTTCTTC
CASSYRLAGERDEQFF
>-|TRBJ2-1|-|TRBV27
TGTGCCAGCAGCATAGGGGCCTGGGGCAACAATGAGCAGTTCTTC
CASSIGAWGNNEQFF
>-|TRBJ2-3|few|TRBV15
TGTGCCACCAGCAGAGGGGGGAGCAGGGGGGCATCGACAGATACGCAGTATTTT
CATSRGGSRGASTDTQYF
>TRBD1|TRBJ1-1|-|TRBV14
TGTGCCAGCAGCTACAGGGGTAGCACTGAAGCTTTCTTT
CASSYRGSTEAFF
>TRBD1|TRBJ1-2|-|TRBV28
TGTGCCAGCAGTTCCCCAGGGGGGGCCTATGGCTACACCTTC
CASSSPGGAYGYTF